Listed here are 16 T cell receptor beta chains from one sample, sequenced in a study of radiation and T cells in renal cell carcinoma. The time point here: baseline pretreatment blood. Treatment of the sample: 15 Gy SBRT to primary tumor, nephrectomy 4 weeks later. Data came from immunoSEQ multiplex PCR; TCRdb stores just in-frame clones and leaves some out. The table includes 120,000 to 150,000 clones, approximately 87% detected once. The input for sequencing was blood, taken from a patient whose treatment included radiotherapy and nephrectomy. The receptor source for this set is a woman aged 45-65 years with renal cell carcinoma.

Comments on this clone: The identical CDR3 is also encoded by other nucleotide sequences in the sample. CDR3 loop: CAWSGTNYGYTF. The CDR3 DNA is TGTGCCTGGAGTGGTACTAACTATGGCTACACCTTC. V gene TRBV30 combines with J gene TRBJ1-2; D not resolved. Trimming stripped 1 base from V and 0 bases from J, with 3 bases between. The germline CDR1 and CDR2 sequences are GTSNPN and SVGIG (reference sequence). CDR3 length equals 12 residues.

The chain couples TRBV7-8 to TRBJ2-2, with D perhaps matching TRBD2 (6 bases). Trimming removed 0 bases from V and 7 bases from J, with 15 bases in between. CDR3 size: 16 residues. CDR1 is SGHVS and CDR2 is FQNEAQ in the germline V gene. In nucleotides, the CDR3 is TGTGCCAGCAGCTTAGCGATCCGCAGCGGGCACGGGGAGCTGTTTTTT. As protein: CASSLAIRSGHGELFF.

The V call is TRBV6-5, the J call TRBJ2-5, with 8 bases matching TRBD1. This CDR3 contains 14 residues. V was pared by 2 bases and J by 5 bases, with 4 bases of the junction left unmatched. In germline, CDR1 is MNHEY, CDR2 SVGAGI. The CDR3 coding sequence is TGTGCCAGCAGTTACCCAGGGGGCGGGGAGACCCAGTACTTC. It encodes CASSYPGGGETQYF.

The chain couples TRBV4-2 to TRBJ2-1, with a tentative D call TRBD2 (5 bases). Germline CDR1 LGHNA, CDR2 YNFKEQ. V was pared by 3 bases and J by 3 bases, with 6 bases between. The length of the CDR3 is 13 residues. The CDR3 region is CASSQEDYNEQFF. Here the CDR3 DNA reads TGTGCCAGCAGCCAGGAGGACTACAATGAGCAGTTCTTC.

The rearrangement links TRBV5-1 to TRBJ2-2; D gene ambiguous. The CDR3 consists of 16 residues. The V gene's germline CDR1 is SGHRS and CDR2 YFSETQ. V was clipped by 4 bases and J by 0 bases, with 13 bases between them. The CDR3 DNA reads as TGCGCCAGCAGCCGCGTTTTCGCATCGAACACCGGGGAGCTGTTTTTT. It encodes CASSRVFASNTGELFF.

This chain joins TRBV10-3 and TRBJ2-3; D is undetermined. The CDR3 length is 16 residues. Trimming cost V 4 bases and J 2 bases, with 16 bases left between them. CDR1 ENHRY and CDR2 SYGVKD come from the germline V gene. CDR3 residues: CAISGKATPNTDTQYF. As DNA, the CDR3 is TGTGCCATCAGTGGGAAAGCTACGCCAAACACAGATACGCAGTATTTT.

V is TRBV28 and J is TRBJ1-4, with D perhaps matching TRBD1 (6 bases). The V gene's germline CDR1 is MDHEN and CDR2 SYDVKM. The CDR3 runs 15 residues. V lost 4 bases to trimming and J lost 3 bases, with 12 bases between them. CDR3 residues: CASSSQGGSNEKLFF. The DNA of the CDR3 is TGTGCCAGCAGTTCCCAAGGGGGGTCTAATGAAAAACTGTTTTTT.

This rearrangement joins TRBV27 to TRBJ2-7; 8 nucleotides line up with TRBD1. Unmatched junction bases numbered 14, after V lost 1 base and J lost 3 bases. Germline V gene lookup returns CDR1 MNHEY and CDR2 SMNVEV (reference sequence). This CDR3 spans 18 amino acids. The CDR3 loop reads CASSLFPLTGADIYEQYF. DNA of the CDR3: TGTGCCAGCAGTTTATTCCCCCTGACAGGGGCTGATATCTACGAGCAGTACTTC.

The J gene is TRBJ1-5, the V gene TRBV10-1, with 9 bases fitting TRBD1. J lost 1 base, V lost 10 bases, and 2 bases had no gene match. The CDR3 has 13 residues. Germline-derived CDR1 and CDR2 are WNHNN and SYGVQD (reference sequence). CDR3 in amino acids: CAKDRGSNQPQHF. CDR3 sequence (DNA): TGCGCCAAGGACAGGGGAAGCAATCAGCCCCAGCATTTT.

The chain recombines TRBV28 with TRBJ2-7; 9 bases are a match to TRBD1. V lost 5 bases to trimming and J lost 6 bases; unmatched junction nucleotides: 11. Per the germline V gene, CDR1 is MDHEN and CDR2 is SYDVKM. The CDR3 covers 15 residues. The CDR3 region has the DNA TGTGCCAGCAGTCGCTCCGGGACAGGGATTCGCGAGCAGTACTTC. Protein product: CASSRSGTGIREQYF.

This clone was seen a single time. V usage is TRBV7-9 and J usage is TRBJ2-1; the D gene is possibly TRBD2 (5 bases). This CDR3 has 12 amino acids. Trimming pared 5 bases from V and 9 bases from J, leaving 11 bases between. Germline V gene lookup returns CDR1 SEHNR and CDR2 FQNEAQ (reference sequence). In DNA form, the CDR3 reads TGTGCCAGCAGCCCGGCGGGCGGTGAGCAGTTCTTC. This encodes CASSPAGGEQFF. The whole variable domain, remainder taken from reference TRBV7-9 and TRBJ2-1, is DTGVSQNPRHKITKRGQNVTFRCDPISEHNRLYWYRQTLGQGPEFLTYFQNEAQLEKSRLLSDRFSAERPKGSFSTLEIQRTEQGDSAMYLCASSPAGGEQFFGPGTRLTVL.

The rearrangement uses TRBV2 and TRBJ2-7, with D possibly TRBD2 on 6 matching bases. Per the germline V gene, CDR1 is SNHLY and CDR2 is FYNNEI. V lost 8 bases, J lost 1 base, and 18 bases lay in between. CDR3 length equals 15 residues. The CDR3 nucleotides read TGTGCCAGCGCGCCGCCCGGGACTTTTTCCTACGAGCAGTACTTC. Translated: CASAPPGTFSYEQYF.

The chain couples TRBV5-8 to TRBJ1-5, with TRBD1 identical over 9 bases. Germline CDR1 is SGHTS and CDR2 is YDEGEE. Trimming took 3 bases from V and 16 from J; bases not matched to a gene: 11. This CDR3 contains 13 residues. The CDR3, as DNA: TGTGCCAGCAGCTCCACCCGGGGGACAGGGATCCATTTT. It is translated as CASSSTRGTGIHF.

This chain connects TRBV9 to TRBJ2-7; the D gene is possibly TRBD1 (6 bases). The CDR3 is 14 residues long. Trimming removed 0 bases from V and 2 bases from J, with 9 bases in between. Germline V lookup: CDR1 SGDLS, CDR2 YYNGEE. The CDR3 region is CASSVGDTTYEQYF. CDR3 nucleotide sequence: TGTGCCAGCAGCGTAGGGGACACGACCTACGAGCAGTACTTC.

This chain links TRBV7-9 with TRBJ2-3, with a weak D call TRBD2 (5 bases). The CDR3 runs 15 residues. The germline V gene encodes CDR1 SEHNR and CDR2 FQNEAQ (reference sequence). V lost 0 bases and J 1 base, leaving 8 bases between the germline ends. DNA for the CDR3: TGTGCCAGCAGCTTAGCGGGAGTGGGCACAGATACGCAGTATTTT. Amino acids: CASSLAGVGTDTQYF.

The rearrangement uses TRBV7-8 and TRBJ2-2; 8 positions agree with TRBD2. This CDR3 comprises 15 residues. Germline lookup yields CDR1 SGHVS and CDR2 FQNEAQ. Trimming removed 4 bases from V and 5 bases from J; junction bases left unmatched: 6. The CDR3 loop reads CASSSVGGVTGELFF. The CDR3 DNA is TGTGCCAGCAGCTCCGTCGGGGGGGTTACCGGGGAGCTGTTTTTT.